What follows are 14 T cell receptor beta chains derived from one specimen sequenced in a study of shared clonotypes between healthy human individuals. Using immunoSEQ multiplex PCR, the repertoire was profiled, and TCRdb retains in-frame clones only, with some absent. This sample carries some 2 million clones, 85% to 95% of them seen once, and the ten largest clones take 0.1% to 0.15%. Sequencing was carried out using naive CD4+ T cells sorted from blood. Subset reported: CD45RA+ positively selected. Receptor source: a man between 18 and 29 years old in good health.

The chain links TRBV30 to TRBJ2-1, with a possible D match to TRBD1 (6 bases). This CDR3 has 14 amino acids. The V end was cut by 4 bases, the J end by 3 bases, with 13 bases between. CDR1 is GTSNPN, CDR2 SVGIG, per germline (reference sequence). The CDR3 here is CAWKRDNSYNEQFF. CDR3 coding DNA: TGTGCCTGGAAGAGGGACAATAGCTACAATGAGCAGTTCTTC. Filled out from reference TRBV30 and TRBJ2-1, the complete variable domain reads SQTIHQWPATLVQPVGSPLSLECTVEGTSNPNLYWYRQAAGRGLQLLFYSVGIGQISSEVPQNLSASRPQDRQFILSSKKLLLSDSGFYLCAWKRDNSYNEQFFGPGTRLTVL.

The chain recombines TRBV18 with TRBJ1-4; possibly TRBD1 for D (6 bases). Between the trimmed V and J ends, which lost 1 base and 8 bases, there was a span of 8 bases. CDR3 size: 13 residues. Per the germline V gene, CDR1 is KGHSH and CDR2 is LQKENI. In DNA, the CDR3 is TGTGCCAGCTCACCACTTGGACAGGAAAAACTGTTTTTT. Amino acids: CASSPLGQEKLFF. The whole variable domain, filled in from reference TRBV18 and TRBJ1-4, reads NAGVMQNPRHLVRRRGQEARLRCSPMKGHSHVYWYRQLPEEGLKFMVYLQKENIIDESGMPKERFSAEFPKEGPSILRIQQVVRGDSAAYFCASSPLGQEKLFFGSGTQLSVL.

The chain couples TRBV7-9 to TRBJ2-6, with D possibly being TRBD1 (5 bases). Germline CDR1 reads SEHNR; CDR2 reads FQNEAQ (reference sequence). V shed 10 bases and J shed 2 bases, with 21 bases lying between them. This CDR3 is built from 17 residues. In DNA, the CDR3 is TGTGCCACCCCGACCGTAACAGGATCCCCTGGGGCCAACGTCCTGACTTTC. It encodes CATPTVTGSPGANVLTF.

This chain links TRBV28 with TRBJ2-7, with a tentative D call TRBD2 (5 bases). Germline CDR1 MDHEN, CDR2 SYDVKM. V was clipped by 5 bases and J by 3 bases, with 11 bases between them. This CDR3 region has 13 residues. The CDR3 coding sequence is TGTGCCAGCAGTGTACCGGGGAACTACGAGCAGTACTTC. Amino acid sequence: CASSVPGNYEQYF.

The chain combines TRBV11-2 with TRBJ2-7; 8 nucleotides line up with TRBD2. The CDR3 covers 14 residues. From germline, CDR1 is SGHAT and CDR2 FQNNGV. V shed 3 bases, J shed 6 bases, and the junction held 7 bases outside the gene matches. The CDR3, as DNA: TGTGCCAGCAGCTTGGAAGGCCTAGCGGGCGAGCAGTACTTC. This encodes CASSLEGLAGEQYF. The whole variable domain, remainder taken from reference TRBV11-2 and TRBJ2-7, is EAGVAQSPRYKIIEKRQSVAFWCNPISGHATLYWYQQILGQGPKLLIQFQNNGVVDDSQLPKDRFSAERLKGVDSTLKIQPAKLEDSAVYLCASSLEGLAGEQYFGPGTRLTVT.

The chain couples TRBV6-5 to TRBJ1-1, with D perhaps TRBD1 (6 bases). With 5 bases removed from V and 1 base from J, the gap between germline ends came to 11 bases. Germline CDR1 MNHEY, CDR2 SVGAGI. The CDR3 has 14 residues. CDR3 sequence reads: CASSTGLTNTEAFF. CDR3 sequence (DNA): TGTGCCAGCAGTACAGGGTTAACGAACACTGAAGCTTTCTTT.

Details on this clone: This sample includes further DNA sequences coding for the same CDR3. The chain couples TRBV30 to TRBJ2-3; no definite D call. The germline CDR1 and CDR2 sequences are GTSNPN and SVGIG (reference sequence). The CDR3 runs 11 residues. Trimming took off 2 bases at V and 6 bases at J, with 6 bases between the two ends. CDR3 in DNA: TGTGCCTGGAGTTTAGGGGATACGCAGTATTTT. Protein sequence: CAWSLGDTQYF.

The chain employs TRBV13 and TRBJ2-7; tentative D call: TRBD1 (5 bases). The germline V gene encodes CDR1 PRHDT and CDR2 FYEKMQ (reference sequence). The CDR3 runs to 16 residues. Trimming pared 4 bases from V and 4 bases from J, leaving 20 bases between. The CDR3 protein is CASSSSFKAGQYEQYF. The CDR3 DNA sequence: TGTGCCAGCAGCTCTTCTTTTAAGGCCGGACAATACGAGCAGTACTTC.

This clone has only one observation. V gene TRBV10-3 combines with J gene TRBJ2-5; the D is unclear. The V gene's germline CDR1 is ENHRY and CDR2 SYGVKD. The CDR3 consists of 14 residues. The ends were cut back, 0 bases at V and 4 bases at J, with 9 bases in the middle. The CDR3 loop reads CAISESNGIETQYF. The CDR3 bases are TGTGCCATCAGTGAGTCGAACGGAATAGAGACCCAGTACTTC.

The J gene is TRBJ2-1, the V gene TRBV25-1, with 7 bases aligning to TRBD2. This CDR3 is 13 amino acids long. Trimming cost V 3 bases and J 10 bases; bases outside gene matches: 6. Germline V lookup: CDR1 MGHDK, CDR2 SYGVNS. The CDR3 sequence is CASSDSARGEQFF. CDR3 sequence (DNA): TGTGCCAGCAGTGATTCAGCGCGGGGGGAGCAGTTCTTC.

The chain has TRBV4-1 and TRBJ1-6; D remains unclear. The CDR3 totals 12 residues. Trimming removed 0 bases at V and 11 bases at J, with 5 bases between. In germline, CDR1 is MGHRA, CDR2 YSYEKL. CDR3 nucleotide sequence: TGCGCCAGCAGCCAAGAAATAGCACCCCTCCACTTT. Protein sequence: CASSQEIAPLHF.

The V and J genes are TRBV5-1 and TRBJ2-3; TRBD2 is a possible D gene (5 bases). Germline V gene sequence: CDR1 SGHRS, CDR2 YFSETQ. The CDR3 runs to 14 residues. V lost 2 bases and J 1 base, leaving 8 bases between the germline ends. The CDR3 bases are TGCGCCAGCAGCTTAAGAGCGGGCACAGATACGCAGTATTTT. Translation gives CASSLRAGTDTQYF.

The V gene is TRBV6-1, the J gene TRBJ1-4; tentatively, D is TRBD1 (6 bases). Trimming took 7 bases from V and 3 from J, leaving 15 bases between them. CDR1 is MNHNS and CDR2 is SASEGT in the germline V gene. The CDR3 is made up of 15 amino acids. In DNA form, the CDR3 reads TGTGCCAGCATTATAACAGGGAGAGCTAATGAAAAACTGTTTTTT. Translated, it gives CASIITGRANEKLFF.

The rearrangement joins TRBV30 to TRBJ1-1; perhaps TRBD1 as D (5 bases). CDR3 length equals 15 residues. V was pared by 5 bases and J by 2 bases, with 18 bases between. Germline lookup yields CDR1 GTSNPN and CDR2 SVGIG (reference sequence). CDR3 sequence (DNA): TGTGCCTGGTCAGTAAGGGGCTGGAAAAACACTGAAGCTTTCTTT. Amino acids: CAWSVRGWKNTEAFF. Complete variable domain (other parts from reference TRBV30 and TRBJ1-1): SQTIHQWPATLVQPVGSPLSLECTVEGTSNPNLYWYRQAAGRGLQLLFYSVGIGQISSEVPQNLSASRPQDRQFILSSKKLLLSDSGFYLCAWSVRGWKNTEAFFGQGTRLTVV.